The 10 T cell receptor beta chains reported below all come from one sample, sequenced in a study of blood T cell repertoires in COVID-19. The assay was immunoSEQ multiplex PCR, and TCRdb's table has in-frame clones only and misses some. The sample lists around 190,000 clones, roughly 84% occurring once. Sequencing was carried out using PBMCs or T cells enriched from blood (not recorded which). These receptors were obtained from a young woman who had been exposed to COVID-19.

J is TRBJ2-7 and V is TRBV6-5; TRBD1 agrees at 7 bases. With 0 bases clipped from V and 4 bases from J, the junction kept 6 bases outside the gene matches. The CDR3 length is 15 residues. CDR1 and CDR2 from the germline V gene are MNHEY and SVGAGI. CDR3 DNA sequence: TGTGCCAGCAGTTACTCAACAGGGACAGTTTACGAGCAGTACTTC. It specifies CASSYSTGTVYEQYF.

V usage is TRBV18 and J usage is TRBJ2-5; D may be TRBD1 (6 bases). CDR1 and CDR2 from the germline V gene are KGHSH and LQKENI. V shed 1 base and J shed 1 base, with 10 bases lying between them. The CDR3 extends over 15 amino acids. CDR3 DNA: TGTGCCAGCTCACCACAGGGGGTAATCCAAGAGACCCAGTACTTC. It yields the protein CASSPQGVIQETQYF.

The J gene is TRBJ2-7, the V gene TRBV12-5, with D perhaps matching TRBD1 (6 bases). The CDR3 is 14 amino acids. The germline gives CDR1 LGHNT, CDR2 FRNRAP. Between the trimmed V and J ends, which lost 4 bases and 5 bases, there was a span of 15 bases. The CDR3 coding sequence is TGTGCTAGTGGTTCTCAGGGGATTCTCGACGAGCAGTACTTC. This codes for CASGSQGILDEQYF.

This chain joins TRBV5-1 and TRBJ2-5; 7 nucleotides line up with TRBD1. Per the germline V gene, CDR1 is SGHRS and CDR2 is YFSETQ. CDR3 length: 15 amino acids. V was clipped by 3 bases and J by 5 bases; unmatched bases: 10. In DNA form, the CDR3 reads TGCGCCAGCAGCTCCCGGGACAGTTCAAGGGAGACCCAGTACTTC. Translation: CASSSRDSSRETQYF.

The rearrangement uses TRBV7-2 and TRBJ2-7; 10 nucleotides match TRBD1. The CDR3 consists of 14 residues. Germline CDR1 and CDR2: SGHTA and FQGNSA. The junction had 4 bases not matched to a gene; V was cut back by 2 bases and J by 6 bases. Here the CDR3 reads CASSLWDRGGEQYF. For the CDR3, the DNA is TGTGCCAGCAGCTTATGGGACAGGGGTGGCGAGCAGTACTTC.

Only one count was recorded for this clone. This chain uses TRBV30 with TRBJ1-2; 12 bases agree with TRBD1. Germline CDR1 GTSNPN, CDR2 SVGIG (reference sequence). V trimming: 1 base; J trimming: 7 bases; junction bases outside the gene matches: 7. This CDR3 has 15 residues. The CDR3 is CAWSGPGQGAGGYTF. CDR3 sequence (DNA): TGTGCCTGGAGTGGACCGGGACAGGGGGCCGGTGGCTACACCTTC.

This chain connects TRBV6-5 to TRBJ1-3; D ambiguous. Germline V gene sequence: CDR1 MNHEY, CDR2 SVGAGI. The CDR3 has 14 amino acids. V lost 5 bases, J lost 1 base, and 9 bases lay in between. The CDR3 DNA sequence: TGTGCCAGCAGTCCCCTACGGTCTGGAAACACCATATATTTT. Translated: CASSPLRSGNTIYF.

This chain connects TRBV29-1 to TRBJ2-2, with 8 bases that match TRBD1. This CDR3 region has 15 residues. Germline assignment: CDR1 SQVTM and CDR2 ANQGSEA. V lost 1 base, J lost 4 bases, and 5 bases stayed unmatched. The DNA of the CDR3 is TGCAGCGTTGAAGTCGCGGACAGGGCCACCGGGGAGCTGTTTTTT. Amino acid sequence: CSVEVADRATGELFF.

CDR3 protein: CASSSALRGYSPLHF. The CDR3 DNA is TGTGCCAGCAGTTCGGCCTTACGGGGGTATTCACCCCTCCACTTT. This chain links TRBV28 with TRBJ1-6; the D gene is possibly TRBD1 (5 bases). Trimming removed 4 bases from V and 8 bases from J, with 15 bases in between. The CDR3 is 15 residues long. Per the germline V gene, CDR1 is MDHEN and CDR2 is SYDVKM.

This clone was seen only once. The chain recombines TRBV7-9 with TRBJ1-2; a weak D match, TRBD1 (5 bases). The V end was cut by 4 bases, the J end by 8 bases, with 20 bases between. In germline, CDR1 is SEHNR, CDR2 FQNEAQ (reference sequence). This CDR3 spans 15 amino acids. The CDR3 protein is CASSYIGTGRWGYTF. CDR3 DNA: TGTGCCAGCAGCTATATAGGTACAGGACGGTGGGGCTACACCTTC.